These 9 T cell receptor beta chains came from one sample sequenced in a study of blood T cell repertoires in COVID-19. TCRdb's table, derived via immunoSEQ multiplex PCR, lists solely in-frame clones and lacks some. The sample yields tens of thousands of clones, around nine tenths seen once. Material for sequencing was peripheral blood. All receptors derive from a man in his fifties with COVID-19, enrolled during active disease.

V is TRBV5-4 and J is TRBJ2-3; 7 nucleotides agree with TRBD1. The CDR3 extends over 15 amino acids. V was pared by 0 bases and J by 2 bases, with 3 bases of the junction left unmatched. The V gene's germline CDR1 is SGHNT and CDR2 YYREEE (reference sequence). CDR3 DNA sequence: TGTGCCAGCAGCTTGGACAGGGGAGACACAGATACGCAGTATTTT. Encoded protein: CASSLDRGDTDTQYF.

J is TRBJ2-7 and V is TRBV2, with D possibly matching TRBD2 (6 bases). The CDR3 runs to 15 residues. The V end was cut by 6 bases, the J end by 0 bases, with 15 bases between. Germline V gene lookup returns CDR1 SNHLY and CDR2 FYNNEI. This CDR3 is CASRKEVGSSYEQYF. CDR3 DNA: TGTGCCAGCAGAAAAGAGGTCGGGAGCTCCTACGAGCAGTACTTC.

This chain links TRBV5-4 with TRBJ2-3; TRBD2 matches at 9 bases. The germline CDR1 and CDR2 sequences are SGHNT and YYREEE (reference sequence). The V and J ends lost 2 bases and 0 bases, in that order; junction bases with no gene match: 4. This CDR3 contains 16 residues. CDR3 amino acids: CASSFGGRASTDTQYF. CDR3 DNA: TGTGCCAGCAGCTTCGGCGGGAGGGCCAGCACAGATACGCAGTATTTT.

V is TRBV5-4 and J is TRBJ2-3; the D gene is possibly TRBD2 (6 bases). The germline V gene encodes CDR1 SGHNT and CDR2 YYREEE (reference sequence). This CDR3 comprises 13 residues. Trimming removed 5 bases at V and 4 bases at J, with 11 bases between. The CDR3 protein is CASSRDSSDTQYF. CDR3 sequence (DNA): TGTGCCAGCAGTCGGGACTCCTCAGATACGCAGTATTTT.

CDR3 sequence: CASGRGIGGPNEQYF. In DNA, the CDR3 is TGTGCCAGCGGCCGTGGTATAGGAGGGCCTAACGAGCAGTACTTC. The rearrangement links TRBV7-6 to TRBJ2-7; possible D gene TRBD2, 6 bases. This CDR3 region has 15 residues. Trimming took 8 bases from V and 5 from J, leaving 22 bases between them. Germline V gives CDR1 SGHVS, CDR2 FNYEAQ.

This chain links TRBV5-1 with TRBJ1-1; D gene ambiguous. V gave up 2 bases and J gave up 3 bases, with 20 bases separating them. CDR3 length: 17 residues. From germline, CDR1 is SGHRS and CDR2 YFSETQ. The CDR3 reads CASSLSSLGSGDTEAFF. CDR3 bases: TGCGCCAGCAGCTTAAGTTCTCTGGGGAGCGGGGACACTGAAGCTTTCTTT.

This clone was detected only a few times. The rearrangement uses TRBV2 and TRBJ1-4; weak D call: TRBD1 (6 bases). The CDR3 contains 13 residues. Germline CDR1 is SNHLY and CDR2 is FYNNEI. Trimming shortened V by 9 bases and J by 4 bases, and 12 bases separated the two germline ends. CDR3 DNA sequence: TGTGCCAGTGCAGGGGCTGGTAATGAAAAACTGTTTTTT. Its protein is CASAGAGNEKLFF.

The chain uses TRBV4-3 and TRBJ2-7, with 10 bases fitting TRBD1. The germline V gene encodes CDR1 LGHNA and CDR2 YSLEER. V lost 0 bases, J lost 2 bases, and 4 bases stayed unmatched. This CDR3 comprises 16 residues. For the CDR3, the DNA is TGCGCCAGCAGCCAAGATAGGGGGACAGGGGCCTACGAGCAGTACTTC. Translation: CASSQDRGTGAYEQYF.

The DNA for the CDR3 is TGTGCCAGCAGCCGGGACAGGGACCGGGAGACCCAGTACTTC. This sequence encodes CASSRDRDRETQYF. The chain recombines TRBV7-6 with TRBJ2-5, with 9 positions matching TRBD1. The CDR3 runs 14 residues. Looked up from germline, CDR1 is SGHVS and CDR2 is FNYEAQ. The J segment lost 5 bases and the V segment lost 5 bases, leaving 6 bases of the junction unmatched.